This entry lists 8 T cell receptor beta chains sequenced from one sample in a study of blood T cell repertoires in COVID-19. Sequencing was performed with immunoSEQ multiplex PCR; in TCRdb, only in-frame clones are kept and a portion is missing. Of 250,000 or so clones in the sample, roughly 89% were seen once. Source material: peripheral blood. These receptors all come from a woman aged 60-75 years with COVID-19, enrolled during active disease.

This chain links TRBV7-8 with TRBJ1-2; 9 bases are a match to TRBD1. The CDR3 is 18 residues long. Trimming removed 4 bases from V and 5 bases from J; junction bases left unmatched: 17. Germline V gene sequence: CDR1 SGHVS, CDR2 FQNEAQ. CDR3 loop: CASSSSTGTGRSGYGYTF. The CDR3 DNA reads as TGTGCCAGCAGCTCCAGCACCGGGACAGGGCGGAGTGGGTATGGCTACACCTTC.

This chain links TRBV6-5 with TRBJ1-4, with D maybe TRBD1 (6 bases). Germline CDR1 reads MNHEY; CDR2 reads SVGAGI. The CDR3 consists of 16 residues. Trimming left V 0 bases short and J 2 bases short, with 10 bases between. The CDR3 sequence: CASSYSFQGTNEKLFF. CDR3 nucleotide sequence: TGTGCCAGCAGTTACTCGTTTCAGGGGACTAATGAAAAACTGTTTTTT.

The chain has TRBV18 and TRBJ2-7, with D tentatively TRBD1 (5 bases). Germline values: CDR1 KGHSH, CDR2 LQKENI. The CDR3 covers 14 residues. Trimming shortened V by 2 bases and J by 3 bases, and 11 bases separated the two germline ends. CDR3 loop: CASSPGATGYEQYF. The CDR3 DNA is TGTGCCAGCTCACCAGGGGCAACTGGCTACGAGCAGTACTTC.

This clone was recorded once. The V and J genes are TRBV4-2 and TRBJ1-5; TRBD1 is a possible D gene (5 bases). This CDR3 has 15 residues. Germline V gene lookup returns CDR1 LGHNA and CDR2 YNFKEQ. V lost 0 bases, J lost 5 bases, and 11 bases lay in between. The CDR3 nucleotides are TGTGCCAGCAGCCAAGAAGGCAGGGAGGATCAGCCCCAGCATTTT. Encoded protein: CASSQEGREDQPQHF.

The chain joins TRBV19 to TRBJ1-4; 9 nucleotides match TRBD1. V gave up 3 bases and J gave up 5 bases; unmatched junction bases: 1. The CDR3 runs to 14 residues. Germline CDR1 is LNHDA and CDR2 is SQIVND (reference sequence). The CDR3 DNA reads as TGTGCCAGTAGTATCGGACAGGGGAATGAAAAACTGTTTTTT. It yields the protein CASSIGQGNEKLFF. The whole variable domain, filled in from reference TRBV19 and TRBJ1-4, reads DGGITQSPKYLFRKEGQNVTLSCEQNLNHDAMYWYRQDPGQGLRLIYYSQIVNDFQKGDIAEGYSVSREKKESFPLTVTSAQKNPTAFYLCASSIGQGNEKLFFGSGTQLSVL.

The V gene is TRBV9, the J gene TRBJ2-1; weak D call: TRBD2 (5 bases). CDR1 and CDR2 (germline): SGDLS, YYNGEE. This CDR3 is built from 15 residues. The germline V and J ends were trimmed by 6 bases and 0 bases, with 13 bases remaining between them. CDR3 region: CASNGFGSSYNEQFF. In DNA, the CDR3 is TGTGCCAGCAACGGGTTTGGGAGCTCCTACAATGAGCAGTTCTTC.

This chain joins TRBV7-3 and TRBJ2-2; D remains ambiguous. Per the germline V gene, CDR1 is SGHTA and CDR2 is FQGTGA. CDR3 length: 15 residues. The germline V and J ends were trimmed by 7 bases and 1 base, with 13 bases remaining between them. The CDR3 DNA is TGTGCCAGCATAGAGAAACAGCAGAACACCGGGGAGCTGTTTTTT. This codes for CASIEKQQNTGELFF.

The genes are TRBV9 and TRBJ2-7; 10 nucleotides line up with TRBD2. Germline V gene lookup returns CDR1 SGDLS and CDR2 YYNGEE. This CDR3 has 16 residues. J was trimmed by 3 bases and V by 3 bases; bases with no gene match: 9. CDR3 coding DNA: TGTGCCAGCAGCGAAACAACTAGCGGGGCCGTCTACGAGCAGTACTTC. Its translation: CASSETTSGAVYEQYF.